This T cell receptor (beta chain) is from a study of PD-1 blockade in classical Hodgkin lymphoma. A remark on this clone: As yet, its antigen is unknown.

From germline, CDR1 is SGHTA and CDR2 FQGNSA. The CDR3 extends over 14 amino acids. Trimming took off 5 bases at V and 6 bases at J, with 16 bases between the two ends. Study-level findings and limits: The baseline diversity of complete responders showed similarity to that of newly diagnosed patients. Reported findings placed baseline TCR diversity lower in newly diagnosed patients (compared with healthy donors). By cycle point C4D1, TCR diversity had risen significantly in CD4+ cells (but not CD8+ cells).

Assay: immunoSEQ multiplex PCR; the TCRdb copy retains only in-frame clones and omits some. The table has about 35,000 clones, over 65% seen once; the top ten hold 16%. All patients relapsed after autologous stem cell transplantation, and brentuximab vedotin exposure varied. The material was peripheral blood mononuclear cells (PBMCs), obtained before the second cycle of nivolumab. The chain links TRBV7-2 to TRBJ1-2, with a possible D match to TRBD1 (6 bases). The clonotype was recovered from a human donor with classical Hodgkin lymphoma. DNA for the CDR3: TGTGCCAGCAGCCTTAACAGGGAAGGTGATGGCTACACCTTC. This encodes CASSLNREGDGYTF.